The entry that follows covers one T cell receptor beta chain sequence. Researchers classed hyperthyroidism as stable given no ophthalmopathy within 18 months of follow-up. Eligible hyperthyroidism cases comprised new diagnoses of under 2 months' duration in individuals aged 18 to 65. Transcripts of RNA were the source for amplifying TCR beta CDR3 regions. The workflow started with a first-round RT-PCR run with HTBI primers and then moved on to a second-round multiplex PCR. TCRdb analysed the multiplex PCR reads with MiXCR anew, one entry per CDR3 protein. Of 400,000 or so distinct CDR3 sequences listed, 15% were seen once; the top ten hold about 7.3%. The record originates from a study of Graves' ophthalmopathy and Graves' hyperthyroidism. This CDR3 region has 15 residues. The V gene's germline CDR1 is MNHEY and CDR2 SVGAGI. V was shortened by 0 bases and J by 0 bases, with 8 bases between the two germline ends.

Sequenced: peripheral blood. V usage is TRBV6-5 and J usage is TRBJ1-1, with D unclear. The receptor comes from a woman aged 18-35 years with stable Graves' hyperthyroidism. CDR3 coding DNA: TGTGCCAGCAGTTACTCGTGGACCTTGAACACTGAAGCTTTCTTT. This encodes CASSYSWTLNTEAFF.